This T cell receptor (beta chain) was identified in a study of Tregs in tolerant kidney transplant recipients. Findings of the study overall: Findings come from small patient numbers and require larger validation. This study did not directly address biological reproducibility. Donor-specific Treg expansion exceeded global Treg expansion in tolerant patients, suggesting antigen drive.

A word on this clone: The antigen remains undetermined.

Using immunoSEQ multiplex PCR, the repertoire was profiled, and TCRdb retains in-frame clones only, with some absent. The data hold approximately 66,000 clones, with around 85% observed a single time. The starting material was Tregs from blood, obtained before the transplant. The TCR was taken from a human donor who received a combined kidney and bone marrow transplant.

The CDR3, as DNA: TGTGCCAGCAGCCAATACCGCGGAGGGGAGGGGACCAACACTGAAGCTTTCTTT. Translation gives CASSQYRGGEGTNTEAFF. The rearrangement links TRBV16 to TRBJ1-1; maybe TRBD1 (5 bases). This CDR3 is built from 18 residues. V shed 1 base and J shed 2 bases, with 20 bases lying between them. CDR1 and CDR2 (germline): KGHSY, FQNENV.